This T cell receptor (beta chain) derives from a study of blood T cell repertoires in COVID-19. Study background: Acute-phase and convalescent COVID-19 samples originated in the United States, Italy and Spain. T cells, B-cell-depleted T cells, or PBMCs provided the cDNA or gDNA that served as material.

Authors' methods: Amplification with reference gene primers provided the estimates of nucleated cell counts. TCRdb keeps only in-frame clones here, not all; method: immunoSEQ multiplex PCR. V, J and clone size are taken as reported in that table, and D and trimming were inferred from the DNA itself. The table includes approximately 30,000 clones, 90% detected once. This CDR3 has 13 residues. Trimming took 7 bases from V and 4 from J; bases not matched to a gene: 3. Looked up from germline, CDR1 is MNHEY and CDR2 is SVGAGI. The chain uses TRBV6-5 and TRBJ1-5; 8 bases are a match to TRBD1. This TCR derives from a man between 70 and 80 years old with active or convalescent COVID-19. The sample consisted of peripheral blood. CDR3 region: CASNDRGNQPQHF. The CDR3 region has the DNA TGTGCCAGCAACGACAGGGGTAATCAGCCCCAGCATTTT.